This TCR beta chain was sequenced for a study of shared clonotypes between healthy human individuals. Study as a whole: Used for every donor were three CD4 naive, three CD4 memory, two CD8 naive and one CD8 memory plate. Study results and caveats: Among donors, sharing of clonotypes was expected to be affected by sequencing depth. Non-shared clonotypes had lower generation probabilities than those shared by all four donors.

Cells designated naive CD8 were CD45RO-negative and were positively selected for CCR7, with terminally differentiated effector memory CD45RA+ cells excluded. Repertoires were generated with immunoSEQ multiplex PCR, while TCRdb's copy carries only in-frame clones and drops some. The top ten clones hold around 0.21% of a sample with about 800,000 clones, about 96% of them seen once. In the case of this clone: The antigen is unknown.

Per germline, CDR1 SEHNR and CDR2 FQNEAQ (reference sequence). V trimming: 8 bases; J trimming: 2 bases; junction bases outside the gene matches: 9. CDR3 length: 15 amino acids. This chain joins TRBV7-9 and TRBJ2-7; 10 bases fit TRBD2. The sequenced sample was naive CD8+ T cells sorted from blood. The receptor was derived from a young man in good health. The CDR3 sequence: CASRPGLAGAYEQYF. DNA for the CDR3: TGTGCCAGCCGGCCAGGTCTAGCGGGAGCCTACGAGCAGTACTTC. Full variable domain (remainder filled in from reference TRBV7-9 and TRBJ2-7): DTGVSQNPRHKITKRGQNVTFRCDPISEHNRLYWYRQTLGQGPEFLTYFQNEAQLEKSRLLSDRFSAERPKGSFSTLEIQRTEQGDSAMYLCASRPGLAGAYEQYFGPGTRLTVT.